This passage covers 21 T cell receptor beta chains from one sample sequenced in a study of T cell changes during pregnancy in multiple sclerosis. Repertoires were generated with immunoSEQ multiplex PCR, while TCRdb's copy carries only in-frame clones and drops some. The sample shows tens of thousands of clones, 80% to 95% of them seen only once. This material consisted of CD4+ T cells from peripheral blood mononuclear cells, taken before pregnancy. Source of these receptors: a female donor with multiple sclerosis, enrolled in a pregnancy study.

The CDR3 sequence is CASSPRGTGGPYEQYF. The CDR3 nucleotides read TGCGCCAGCAGCCCTAGGGGGACAGGGGGCCCCTACGAGCAGTACTTC. V usage is TRBV5-1 and J usage is TRBJ2-7; 12 positions match TRBD1. The V segment lost 4 bases and the J segment 2 bases; nucleotides outside the gene matches: 7. The CDR3 consists of 16 residues. Germline V lookup: CDR1 SGHRS, CDR2 YFSETQ.

The rearrangement links TRBV29-1 to TRBJ2-1; 10 nucleotides agree with TRBD2. Germline CDR1 SQVTM, CDR2 ANQGSEA. CDR3 size: 12 residues. The junction had 4 bases not matched to a gene; V was cut back by 5 bases and J by 9 bases. The CDR3 loop reads CSVLAGVTEQFF. CDR3 DNA sequence: TGCAGCGTTCTAGCGGGAGTCACTGAGCAGTTCTTC.

The chain carries TRBV5-6 and TRBJ1-4, with unresolved D. Trimming stripped 5 bases from V and 5 bases from J, with 19 bases between. The CDR3 length is 16 residues. The germline gives CDR1 SGHDT, CDR2 YYEEEE. The CDR3 is CASSYTTGFFNEKLFF. The CDR3 DNA sequence: TGTGCCAGCAGTTATACCACGGGTTTCTTCAATGAAAAACTGTTTTTT.

The CDR3 DNA reads TGTGCCAGCAGTCAGGTATGGCGGGAGGAAGCCTACGAGCAGTACTTC. Protein: CASSQVWREEAYEQYF. The chain couples TRBV27 to TRBJ2-7, with 8 nucleotides matching TRBD2. CDR1 is MNHEY and CDR2 is SMNVEV in the germline V gene (reference sequence). The CDR3 runs to 16 residues. V dropped 5 bases and J dropped 2; count of bases not matched to a gene: 11.

This chain connects TRBV6-1 to TRBJ1-2; D unresolved. V was trimmed by 2 bases and J by 0 bases, leaving 10 bases between them. The CDR3 consists of 15 residues. CDR1 MNHNS and CDR2 SASEGT come from the germline V gene. CDR3 nucleotide sequence: TGTGCCAGCAGTGAATGGCGGAATGCTAACTATGGCTACACCTTC. It encodes CASSEWRNANYGYTF.

The V gene is TRBV9, the J gene TRBJ1-2; weak D call: TRBD1 (5 bases). Trimming stripped 2 bases from V and 5 bases from J, with 13 bases between. The CDR3 spans 14 residues. Germline V gives CDR1 SGDLS, CDR2 YYNGEE. The CDR3 region has the DNA TGTGCCAGCAGCGTTTCCTCAGGGTATTATGGCTACACCTTC. Translation gives CASSVSSGYYGYTF.

The chain is built from TRBV19 and TRBJ1-5; D perhaps matches TRBD1 (6 bases). The CDR3 length is 14 residues. The V gene's germline CDR1 is LNHDA and CDR2 SQIVND (reference sequence). V shed 3 bases and J shed 4 bases, with 10 bases lying between them. CDR3 protein: CASSMNRENQPQHF. The CDR3 coding sequence is TGTGCCAGTAGTATGAACAGGGAGAATCAGCCCCAGCATTTT.

The genes are TRBV6-5 and TRBJ1-3, with unresolved D. Trimming removed 5 bases at V and 4 bases at J, with 9 bases between. Germline-derived CDR1 and CDR2 are MNHEY and SVGAGI. CDR3 length: 13 residues. The CDR3 DNA reads as TGTGCCAGCAGTAGTCGCGGGGGAAACACCATATATTTT. Its protein product is CASSSRGGNTIYF.

CDR3 sequence (DNA): TGTGCCAGCAGCGTACCACTAGCGGGGGGTGATACGCAGTATTTT. Its translation: CASSVPLAGGDTQYF. The rearrangement uses TRBV9 and TRBJ2-3, with 12 bases that match TRBD2. The CDR3 sequence is 15 residues long. Germline V CDR1 and CDR2: SGDLS, YYNGEE. The trim removed 1 base at V and 6 bases at J, leaving 3 bases unmatched.

The V and J genes are TRBV29-1 and TRBJ1-2; 7 positions agree with TRBD1. Germline lookup yields CDR1 SQVTM and CDR2 ANQGSEA. The CDR3 consists of 13 residues. The V and J ends lost 2 bases and 4 bases, in that order; junction bases with no gene match: 4. The CDR3 coding sequence is TGCAGCGTTGAAAGGGACAGCTCCTATGGCTACACCTTC. Translated, it gives CSVERDSSYGYTF.

The chain links TRBV5-1 to TRBJ2-7; TRBD1 matches at 7 bases. V trimming: 0 bases; J trimming: 6 bases; junction bases outside the gene matches: 3. Germline CDR1 reads SGHRS; CDR2 reads YFSETQ. CDR3 length: 13 amino acids. The DNA of the CDR3 is TGCGCCAGCAGCTTGGGAGGGGGCTCCGAGCAGTACTTC. It is translated as CASSLGGGSEQYF. Filled out from reference TRBV5-1 and TRBJ2-7, the complete variable domain reads KAGVTQTPRYLIKTRGQQVTLSCSPISGHRSVSWYQQTPGQGLQFLFEYFSETQRNKGNFPGRFSGRQFSNSRSEMNVSTLELGDSALYLCASSLGGGSEQYFGPGTRLTVT.

The J gene is TRBJ2-7, the V gene TRBV27, with D possibly TRBD2 on 6 matching bases. This CDR3 comprises 18 residues. From germline, CDR1 is MNHEY and CDR2 SMNVEV (reference sequence). Trimming pared 1 base from V and 2 bases from J, leaving 21 bases between. The CDR3 is CASSLLGGIGELTYEQYF. The DNA for the CDR3 is TGTGCCAGCAGTTTATTGGGCGGGATTGGGGAATTAACCTACGAGCAGTACTTC.

This chain connects TRBV18 to TRBJ1-1; D is unclear. This CDR3 has 13 residues. Germline loops: CDR1 KGHSH, CDR2 LQKENI. With 2 bases removed from V and 1 base from J, the gap between germline ends came to 5 bases. DNA for the CDR3: TGTGCCAGCTCACCAAACGGGAACACTGAAGCTTTCTTT. Amino acid sequence: CASSPNGNTEAFF.

This chain connects TRBV5-4 to TRBJ2-3; tentative D call: TRBD2 (5 bases). CDR1 SGHNT and CDR2 YYREEE come from the germline V gene (reference sequence). The CDR3 runs to 16 residues. V was trimmed by 4 bases and J by 1 base, leaving 16 bases between them. CDR3: CASSPGVERGTDTQYF. CDR3 in DNA: TGTGCCAGCAGCCCTGGAGTAGAGAGGGGCACAGATACGCAGTATTTT.

This rearrangement joins TRBV10-3 to TRBJ2-1, with TRBD1 as a possible D gene (5 bases). Trimming removed 11 bases from V and 7 bases from J, with 12 bases in between. Germline CDR1 ENHRY, CDR2 SYGVKD. There are 11 residues in the CDR3. The CDR3: CAHGAGNEQFF. Written as DNA, the CDR3 is TGTGCCCATGGGGCTGGTAATGAGCAGTTCTTC.

The chain recombines TRBV28 with TRBJ2-7; 7 bases agree with TRBD2. In germline, CDR1 is MDHEN, CDR2 SYDVKM. The CDR3 length is 13 residues. The ends lost 6 bases at V and 7 bases at J; junction bases unmatched: 9. The CDR3 here is CASRPSGTGEQYF. The CDR3 region has the DNA TGTGCCAGCAGACCAAGCGGGACTGGAGAGCAGTACTTC.

This clone has only one observation. The rearrangement joins TRBV4-1 to TRBJ2-1; D is ambiguous. Germline V gives CDR1 MGHRA, CDR2 YSYEKL. CDR3 length equals 15 residues. Trimming pared 4 bases from V and 5 bases from J, leaving 15 bases between. DNA of the CDR3: TGCGCCAGCAGCCCCCCTAGTCCTAGAGACAATGAGCAGTTCTTC. Protein sequence: CASSPPSPRDNEQFF.

J is TRBJ2-3 and V is TRBV5-4, with D maybe TRBD2 (5 bases). The germline gives CDR1 SGHNT, CDR2 YYREEE (reference sequence). The CDR3 length is 15 residues. Trimming shortened V by 0 bases and J by 1 base, and 9 bases separated the two germline ends. This chain's CDR3 is CASSLALVGTDTQYF. CDR3 in DNA: TGTGCCAGCAGCTTGGCACTAGTCGGCACAGATACGCAGTATTTT.

V gene TRBV7-3 combines with J gene TRBJ1-6; the D is unclear. The CDR3 sequence is 14 residues long. With 10 bases removed from V and 6 bases from J, the gap between germline ends came to 16 bases. CDR1 is SGHTA, CDR2 FQGTGA, per germline. DNA for the CDR3: TGTGCCACCTCAAGGGAGGCGGGTAATTCACCCCTCCACTTT. Protein: CATSREAGNSPLHF.

The rearrangement uses TRBV7-3 and TRBJ2-6, with D possibly being TRBD1 (5 bases). The CDR3 extends over 15 amino acids. Germline V lookup: CDR1 SGHTA, CDR2 FQGTGA. Trimming shortened V by 0 bases and J by 4 bases, and 7 bases separated the two germline ends. The CDR3 is CASSLTRVGANVLTF. The CDR3 DNA reads TGTGCCAGCAGCTTAACCAGGGTCGGGGCCAACGTCCTGACTTTC.

V and J are TRBV9 and TRBJ2-3; 9 bases are shared with TRBD1. The CDR3 contains 18 residues. From germline, CDR1 is SGDLS and CDR2 YYNGEE. V gave up 2 bases and J gave up 3 bases; unmatched junction bases: 13. CDR3 bases: TGTGCCAGCAGCGTCGATCCGTCGGGACAGGGTATTACAGATACGCAGTATTTT. Translated, it gives CASSVDPSGQGITDTQYF.